This entry concerns a single T cell receptor beta chain. Its antigen is not identified. Only in-frame clones appear in the TCRdb table, and some are missing; sequencing was by immunoSEQ multiplex PCR. The profile shows fewer than 100,000 clones, 82% of them singletons. The data were taken from a study of Ad26.COV2.S vaccination and SARS-CoV-2 variants. Study conclusions and caveats: The analyses of TCR breadth and depth may have understated the size of total T cell responses.

The CDR3 contains 16 residues. The V gene's germline CDR1 is SGHTA and CDR2 FQGNSA. Trimming took 1 base from V and 4 from J; bases not matched to a gene: 1. The sequenced sample was peripheral blood, obtained after recovery from COVID-19. The origin of this receptor is a human donor who had recovered from COVID-19. This chain connects TRBV7-2 to TRBJ2-7; 16 bases line up with TRBD2. Here the CDR3 DNA reads TGTGCCAGCAGCTTAGGGGGACTAGCGGGAGGGTACGAGCAGTACTTC. Protein: CASSLGGLAGGYEQYF.